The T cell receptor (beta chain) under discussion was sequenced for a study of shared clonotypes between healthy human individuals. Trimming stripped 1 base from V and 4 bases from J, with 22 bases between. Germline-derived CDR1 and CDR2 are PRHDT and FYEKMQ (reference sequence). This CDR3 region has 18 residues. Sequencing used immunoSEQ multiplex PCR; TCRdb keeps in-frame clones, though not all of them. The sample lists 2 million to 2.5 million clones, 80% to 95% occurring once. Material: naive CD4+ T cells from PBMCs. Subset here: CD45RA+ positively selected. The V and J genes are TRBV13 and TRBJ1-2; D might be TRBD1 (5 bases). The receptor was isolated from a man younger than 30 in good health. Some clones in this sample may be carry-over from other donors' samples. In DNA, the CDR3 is TGTGCCAGCAGCTTAGTTCTCCAAAGCTCAGGACACTTCTATGGCTACACCTTC. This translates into CASSLVLQSSGHFYGYTF.